The 15 T cell receptor beta chains below come from one sample, sequenced in a study of T cell repertoires in cytomegalovirus infection. TCRdb redid the calling of the reads with MiXCR, one entry per CDR3 protein. The data contain some 400,000 distinct CDR3 sequences, approximately 31% of them singletons. Sequenced input: PBMCs. The receptors derive from a human donor in good health (CMV status not recorded). Some clones in this sample may be carry-over from other donors' samples.

This clonotype was seen at least ten times. The chain links TRBV7-2 to TRBJ2-3, with D perhaps matching TRBD2 (5 bases). The germline CDR1 and CDR2 sequences are SGHTA and FQGNSA. V was clipped by 1 base and J by 6 bases, with 14 bases between them. There are 15 residues in the CDR3. For the CDR3, the DNA is TGTGCCAGCAGCTTAGAATCGGGGATTTTTGATACGCAGTATTTT. Residues: CASSLESGIFDTQYF.

Written as DNA, the CDR3 is TGTGCCAGCAGCCCCAGTCGGGGGCGTAGCTATGGCTACACCTTC. Protein: CASSPSRGRSYGYTF. V is TRBV6-6 and J is TRBJ1-2, with D perhaps TRBD1 (6 bases). This CDR3 is built from 15 residues. Germline values: CDR1 MNHNY, CDR2 SVGAGI (reference sequence). The V end lost 6 bases, the J end lost 4 bases, and 18 bases lay between the germline ends.

There are a few counts of this clonotype. CDR3 DNA sequence: TGTGCCAGCAGGGGGAATCAGCCCCAGCATTTT. It codes for CASRGNQPQHF. The chain is built from TRBV6-1 and TRBJ1-5; D ambiguous. Per germline, CDR1 MNHNS and CDR2 SASEGT. This CDR3 is built from 11 residues. Between the trimmed V and J ends, which lost 6 bases and 4 bases, there was a span of 4 bases.

The chain carries TRBV12-5 and TRBJ1-2, with D unclear. The length of the CDR3 is 17 residues. Germline lookup yields CDR1 LGHNT and CDR2 FRNRAP. The V end was cut by 6 bases, the J end by 1 base, with 21 bases between. In DNA form, the CDR3 reads TGTGCTAGTGGGACCCCGGGTCGGGGAGGATATAACTATGGCTACACCTTC. Protein: CASGTPGRGGYNYGYTF.

About this clonotype: Just one base apart from a much larger clone, this may be a read error. A read error is likely, as this CDR3 ends without the conserved phenylalanine or tryptophan. The V gene is TRBV11-2, the J gene TRBJ2-1; 12 positions match TRBD2. This CDR3 is built from 17 residues. Unmatched junction bases numbered 13, after V lost 4 bases and J lost 9 bases. Germline V gene lookup returns CDR1 SGHAT and CDR2 FQNNGV. CDR3 DNA: TGTGCCAGCAGCTCGCCGGGGCTAGCGGGGGGGCAAGGTGAGCAGTTCTGC. Its translation is CASSSPGLAGGQGEQFC.

V and J are TRBV20-1 and TRBJ2-6; tentatively, D is TRBD2 (5 bases). V gave up 3 bases and J gave up 4 bases, with 16 bases separating them. The CDR3 is made up of 16 amino acids. Germline-derived CDR1 and CDR2 are DFQATT and SNEGSKA (reference sequence). Written as DNA, the CDR3 is TGCAGTGCTAGCAATTCTCGGGAAAGGGGGGCCAACGTCCTGACTTTC. Amino acid sequence: CSASNSRERGANVLTF.

CDR3 DNA: TGTGCCAGCAGCCCGACACCTTCGACGGACTACTATGGCTACACCTTC. Its protein product is CASSPTPSTDYYGYTF. This rearrangement joins TRBV5-5 to TRBJ1-2, with unresolved D. The CDR3 is made up of 16 amino acids. V was clipped by 4 bases and J by 3 bases, with 19 bases between them. CDR1 SGHKS and CDR2 YYEKEE come from the germline V gene (reference sequence).

The V and J genes are TRBV12-3 or TRBV12-4 and TRBJ2-3; possible D gene TRBD2, 6 bases. The length of the CDR3 is 15 residues. V was shortened by 4 bases and J by 6 bases, with 17 bases between the two germline ends. CDR3: CASSSSLRESDTQYF. The CDR3 region has the DNA TGTGCCAGCAGTTCCTCCTTGCGGGAATCGGATACGCAGTATTTT.

J is TRBJ2-5 and V is TRBV5-1, with TRBD1 matching 8 bases. Germline V gene data show CDR1 as SGHRS and CDR2 as YFSETQ. This CDR3 has 15 residues. The ends lost 1 base at V and 4 bases at J; junction bases unmatched: 6. The CDR3 DNA sequence: TGCGCCAGCAGCTTGTCTGGGACAGGCACAGAGACCCAGTACTTC. Its protein product is CASSLSGTGTETQYF.

The chain employs TRBV5-6 and TRBJ1-2; TRBD1 matches at 8 bases. This CDR3 has 15 residues. In germline, CDR1 is SGHDT, CDR2 YYEEEE. J was trimmed by 8 bases and V by 0 bases; bases with no gene match: 9. The chain's CDR3 is CASSLVGQGDRGYTF. In DNA, the CDR3 is TGTGCCAGCAGCTTGGTCGGACAGGGTGACCGCGGCTACACCTTC. Full variable domain (missing parts from reference TRBV5-6 and TRBJ1-2): DAGVTQSPTHLIKTRGQQVTLRCSPKSGHDTVSWYQQALGQGPQFIFQYYEEEERQRGNFPDRFSGHQFPNYSSELNVNALLLGDSALYLCASSLVGQGDRGYTFGSGTRLTVV.

This chain connects TRBV20-1 to TRBJ1-1, with a possible D match to TRBD1 (5 bases). Per germline, CDR1 DFQATT and CDR2 SNEGSKA (reference sequence). The CDR3 is made up of 16 amino acids. V was shortened by 3 bases and J by 3 bases, with 20 bases between the two germline ends. CDR3 bases: TGCAGTGCTAGGGCCACCTGGGGCCGTAGGGACACTGAAGCTTTCTTT. It translates to CSARATWGRRDTEAFF.

This clonotype was observed a few times. The J gene is TRBJ2-1, the V gene TRBV11-2; no clear D gene. The V gene lost 1 base and the J gene lost 0 bases, with 10 bases spanning the gap. The CDR3 sequence is 16 residues long. Per germline, CDR1 SGHAT and CDR2 FQNNGV. The CDR3 bases are TGTGCCAGCAGCTTAGCACAACCGAGCTCCTACAATGAGCAGTTCTTC. It codes for CASSLAQPSSYNEQFF.

This clonotype was seen a few times. The chain carries TRBV4-2 and TRBJ1-1; no firm D call. Trimming shortened V by 1 base and J by 1 base, and 13 bases separated the two germline ends. Per the germline V gene, CDR1 is LGHNA and CDR2 is YNFKEQ. The CDR3 is 16 amino acids. The DNA for the CDR3 is TGTGCCAGCAGCCAAGCCCGGCTAGGGAGGAACACTGAAGCTTTCTTT. Amino acid sequence: CASSQARLGRNTEAFF.

Many counts were recorded for this clonotype. The chain joins TRBV7-2 to TRBJ1-1, with D maybe TRBD1 (5 bases). Germline V gene sequence: CDR1 SGHTA, CDR2 FQGNSA. The CDR3 spans 13 residues. V was clipped by 1 base and J by 7 bases, with 10 bases between them. The CDR3 loop is CASSLGDVREAFF. As DNA, the CDR3 is TGTGCCAGCAGCTTAGGGGACGTACGTGAAGCTTTCTTT.

In this sample, this clonotype turned up many times. The chain employs TRBV12-3 or TRBV12-4 and TRBJ1-4; D might be TRBD1 (5 bases). Trimming shortened V by 5 bases and J by 3 bases, and 16 bases separated the two germline ends. The CDR3 is made up of 16 amino acids. The CDR3 DNA reads TGTGCCAGCAGTCCCGTCGGGGGGTTGGCTAATGAAAAACTGTTTTTT. Encoded protein: CASSPVGGLANEKLFF.